The 14 T cell receptor beta chains listed next were all sequenced from one sample in a study of blood T cell repertoires in COVID-19 (dated by TCRdb to the early 2020s). The library was built by means of the immunoSEQ multiplex PCR assay. TCRdb took this table from immuneACCESS and kept in-frame rearrangements with V and J called. Such tables lack part of the clones; where checked against another copy, unresolved V genes explain under half of the gap, and the rest is unexplained. This sample is represented by over 80,000 clones; 60% to 85% of them were singletons. Of the sample, over 15% is held by the ten largest clones. The sequenced sample consisted of peripheral blood. All receptors come from a woman of 80 years or more with active or convalescent COVID-19.

This clone appeared a few times. This sequence joins TRBV2 and TRBJ2-7; tentative D call: TRBD1 (5 bases). Germline values: CDR1 SNHLY, CDR2 FYNNEI. The CDR3 contains 11 residues. Trimming removed 4 bases from V and 7 bases from J, with 8 bases in between. The CDR3 spells CASSAGLEQYF. The CDR3 DNA reads as TGTGCCAGCAGTGCAGGGCTTGAGCAGTACTTC.

The chain employs TRBV5-1 and TRBJ2-7, with TRBD2 as a possible D gene (7 bases). Germline CDR1 SGHRS, CDR2 YFSETQ. The CDR3 is 15 amino acids. The V gene lost 0 bases and the J gene lost 5 bases, with 15 bases spanning the gap. As DNA, the CDR3 is TGCGCCAGCAGCTTGGCCGTAGGGGGGGCGGACGAGCAGTACTTC. Translating it yields CASSLAVGGADEQYF.

This sequence joins TRBV19 and TRBJ2-3, with D unclear. With 3 bases removed from V and 0 bases from J, the gap between germline ends came to 10 bases. Germline V lookup: CDR1 LNHDA, CDR2 SQIVND (reference sequence). The CDR3 extends over 15 amino acids. CDR3 protein: CASSMLGSSTDTQYF. In nucleotides, the CDR3 is TGTGCCAGTAGTATGCTCGGTTCTAGCACAGATACGCAGTATTTT. The full variable domain, its missing parts supplied by reference TRBV19 and TRBJ2-3, is DGGITQSPKYLFRKEGQNVTLSCEQNLNHDAMYWYRQDPGQGLRLIYYSQIVNDFQKGDIAEGYSVSREKKESFPLTVTSAQKNPTAFYLCASSMLGSSTDTQYFGPGTRLTVL.

The rearrangement joins TRBV7-2 to TRBJ2-3; D remains ambiguous. The V and J ends lost 5 bases and 6 bases respectively, with 9 bases between them. Germline V gene sequence: CDR1 SGHTA, CDR2 FQGNSA. This CDR3 spans 12 amino acids. The DNA of the CDR3 is TGTGCCAGCAGCCCCCCCGTGGATACGCAGTATTTT. Its translation is CASSPPVDTQYF.

The V call is TRBV7-8, the J call TRBJ2-5; D is ambiguous. The CDR3 spans 14 residues. The V gene's germline CDR1 is SGHVS and CDR2 FQNEAQ. V was trimmed by 0 bases and J by 5 bases, leaving 10 bases between them. CDR3 protein: CASSLAVGPETQYF. DNA for the CDR3: TGTGCCAGCAGCTTAGCGGTCGGTCCGGAGACCCAGTACTTC.

This chain joins TRBV15 and TRBJ2-2; D gene uncertain. Per the germline V gene, CDR1 is LNHNV and CDR2 is YYDKDF (reference sequence). V was shortened by 8 bases and J by 1 base, with 11 bases between the two germline ends. The CDR3 contains 14 residues. The chain's CDR3 is CATYSSGNTGELFF. The CDR3 nucleotides are TGTGCCACCTACAGTTCTGGGAACACCGGGGAGCTGTTTTTT.

The V and J genes are TRBV27 and TRBJ2-7; D is possibly TRBD2 (6 bases). Trimming took off 0 bases at V and 1 base at J, with 10 bases between the two ends. Per germline, CDR1 MNHEY and CDR2 SMNVEV (reference sequence). This CDR3 is 15 amino acids long. CDR3 residues: CASSLSYLASYEQYF. CDR3 nucleotide sequence: TGTGCCAGCAGTTTATCTTACCTAGCGTCCTACGAGCAGTACTTC.

The gene calls are TRBV7-3 and TRBJ2-1, with D perhaps TRBD2 (6 bases). Germline CDR1 reads SGHTA; CDR2 reads FQGTGA. The CDR3 has 15 amino acids. V was pared by 5 bases and J by 1 base, with 12 bases between. The CDR3 DNA is TGTGCCAGCAGCGAGCTGGGGGGATCCTACAATGAGCAGTTCTTC. This codes for CASSELGGSYNEQFF.

The V gene is TRBV19, the J gene TRBJ2-1; D might be TRBD1 (6 bases). Germline V lookup: CDR1 LNHDA, CDR2 SQIVND (reference sequence). CDR3 length equals 15 residues. The germline V and J ends were trimmed by 5 bases and 0 bases, with 11 bases remaining between them. This CDR3 is CASSPRGRSYNEQFF. CDR3 coding DNA: TGTGCCAGTAGTCCCAGGGGTCGCTCCTACAATGAGCAGTTCTTC.

Note on this clone: At one end the junction does not follow the germline gene, possibly because of a read error. The J gene is TRBJ2-7, the V gene TRBV5-1; possibly TRBD2 for D (6 bases). The V gene's germline CDR1 is SGHRS and CDR2 YFSETQ. The CDR3 spans 14 residues. CDR3 residues: CASSFRGMGYEQYF. The CDR3 DNA follows: TGTGCCAGCAGCTTCCGGGGGATGGGGTACGAGCAGTACTTC. The whole variable domain, filled in from reference TRBV5-1 and TRBJ2-7, reads KAGVTQTPRYLIKTRGQQVTLSCSPISGHRSVSWYQQTPGQGLQFLFEYFSETQRNKGNFPGRFSGRQFSNSRSEMNVSTLELGDSALYLCASSFRGMGYEQYFGPGTRLTVT.

Of note for this clone: A much larger clone is a single base away; this may be a read error. CDR3 nucleotide sequence: TGTGCCAGCAGCTATAGCGGGAGGGATTACAATGAGCAGTTCTTC. Protein sequence: CASSYSGRDYNEQFF. This chain joins TRBV3-1 (or the pseudogene TRBV3-2) and TRBJ2-1; TRBD2 agrees at 11 bases. This CDR3 has 15 residues. The V segment lost 5 bases and the J segment 4 bases; nucleotides outside the gene matches: 4. Germline CDR1 and CDR2: LGHDT and YNNKEL (reference sequence).

V and J are TRBV7-8 and TRBJ2-5; TRBD2 aligns across 12 bases. This CDR3 comprises 17 residues. Germline V gene sequence: CDR1 SGHVS, CDR2 FQNEAQ. The J segment lost 6 bases and the V segment lost 3 bases, leaving 11 bases of the junction unmatched. The CDR3 region has the DNA TGTGCCAGCAGCTTCGTAGGGCTAGCGGGAGGGGTAAAGACCCAGTACTTC. This codes for CASSFVGLAGGVKTQYF.

The chain employs TRBV5-1 and TRBJ1-1; no reliable D call. Trimming removed 0 bases at V and 4 bases at J, with 10 bases between. The CDR3 sequence is 14 residues long. Germline CDR1 SGHRS, CDR2 YFSETQ. The CDR3 sequence is CASSLELPGTEAFF. The CDR3 nucleotides are TGCGCCAGCAGCTTGGAATTGCCGGGCACTGAAGCTTTCTTT.

The J gene is TRBJ2-1, the V gene TRBV11-2; 9 bases are shared with TRBD1. This CDR3 is built from 17 residues. Germline loops: CDR1 SGHAT, CDR2 FQNNGV. Unmatched junction bases numbered 10, after V lost 4 bases and J lost 3 bases. The CDR3 sequence is CASSSSLNRGLYNEQFF. CDR3 bases: TGTGCCAGCAGCTCCAGCTTAAACAGGGGGCTCTACAATGAGCAGTTCTTC.